The clone carrying this T cell receptor (beta chain) was counted a few times. The germline CDR1 and CDR2 sequences are LNHNV and YYDKDF (reference sequence). Trimming stripped 0 bases from V and 4 bases from J, with 9 bases between. The CDR3 is 15 residues long. Libraries were prepared by immunoSEQ multiplex PCR; TCRdb keeps only in-frame clonotypes and omits some of them. The sample has under 750,000 clones, approximately 72% seen once. These data are taken from a study of shared clonotypes between healthy human individuals. This TCR derives from a woman aged 25 to 39 in good health. The chain recombines TRBV15 with TRBJ2-2; tentative D call: TRBD2 (6 bases). Sequenced input: memory CD4+ T cells sorted from blood. Regarding subset: CD45RA-negative fraction. The CDR3 bases are TGTGCCACCAGCAGAGACCGGGAGATCACCGGGGAGCTGTTTTTT. It encodes CATSRDREITGELFF.